This T cell receptor beta chain was documented in a study of regulatory T cells in long-lasting Graves disease. Study-wide findings and caveats: Reduced TCR diversity was observed in persistent Graves' patients versus newly diagnosed patients.

At least ten counts were recorded for this clonotype. Its specificity is not known. Specified time point: newly diagnosed GD, antithyroid drugs for less than 3 months. PBMC-extracted RNA yielded the TCR library. The CDR3 is 11 amino acids. The germline V gene has CDR1 SNHLY and CDR2 FYNNEI. The V and J ends lost 4 bases and 5 bases respectively, with 2 bases between them. To make TCR beta libraries, researchers used iRepertoire HTBI primers and Arm-PCR of CDR3 regions. TCRdb used MiXCR to reprocess the multiplex PCR reads, holding one entry per CDR3 protein. The table has 200,000 to 250,000 distinct CDR3 sequences, around 19% seen once.

The chain combines TRBV2 with TRBJ2-2, with D unclear. The specimen was peripheral blood mononuclear cells (PBMCs), collected at new diagnosis, from a patient treated with antithyroid drugs. The receptor's source is a female donor with Graves disease. The CDR3 DNA reads TGTGCCAGCAGTGGGACCGGGGAGCTGTTTTTT. This sequence encodes CASSGTGELFF.